The clone carrying this TCR beta chain showed up just once. The antigen remains unidentified. CDR3 length: 16 residues. V lost 0 bases and J lost 6; bases outside the gene matches: 5. CDR1 and CDR2 from the germline V gene are MNHEY and SMNVEV (reference sequence). This specimen comes from a study of shared clonotypes between healthy human individuals. Libraries were prepared by immunoSEQ multiplex PCR; TCRdb keeps only in-frame clonotypes and omits some of them. This table holds roughly 590,000 clones, about 95% found once. Study-wide results and caveats: Naive CD4 clonotypes overlapped across a handful of donors at approximately 5.3%.

Terminally differentiated effector memory CD45RA+ cells were left out of the naive CD8 fraction, which was CD45RO-negative and positively selected for CCR7. The chain recombines TRBV27 with TRBJ2-3; 11 nucleotides line up with TRBD2. Sequenced sample: naive CD8+ T cells sorted from blood. The TCR was taken from a young woman in good health. CDR3 residues: CASSLSGTSGVDTQYF. The CDR3 DNA is TGTGCCAGCAGTTTATCGGGGACTAGCGGAGTGGATACGCAGTATTTT.